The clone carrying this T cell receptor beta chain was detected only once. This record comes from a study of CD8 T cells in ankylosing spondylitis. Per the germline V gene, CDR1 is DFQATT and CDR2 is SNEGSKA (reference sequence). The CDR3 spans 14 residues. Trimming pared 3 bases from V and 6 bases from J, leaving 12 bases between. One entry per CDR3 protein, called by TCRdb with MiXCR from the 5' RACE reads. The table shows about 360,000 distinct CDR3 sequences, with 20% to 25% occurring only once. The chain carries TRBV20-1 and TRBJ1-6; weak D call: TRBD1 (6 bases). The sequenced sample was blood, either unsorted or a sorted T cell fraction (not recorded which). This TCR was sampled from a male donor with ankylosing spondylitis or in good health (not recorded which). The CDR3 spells CSASWDKLNSPLHF. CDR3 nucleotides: TGCAGTGCTAGCTGGGACAAACTTAATTCACCCCTCCACTTT.